The clone carrying this TCR beta chain was detected only a few times. Its antigen is not identified. This sample is drawn from a study of T cells in localized non-small cell lung cancer. The study, taken as a whole, reports: Only one tumor region was sequenced, so heterogeneity remains possible. Highest T cell clonality was seen in uninvolved adjacent lung, surpassing that measured in tumor. Prolonged overall survival went with higher T cell density in the blood. Appearances in adjacent lung were noted for a median 57 of the top 100 tumor clones.

Profiled with immunoSEQ multiplex PCR; TCRdb holds only in-frame clones, not every one. The sample yields fewer than 15,000 clones, roughly 30% seen once. CDR3 size: 17 residues. This sequence joins TRBV1 and TRBJ2-1; the table assigns TRBD2, which was not confirmed against the DNA. TRBV1 is labeled a pseudogene. The specimen comprised lung tumor tissue, sampled before any cancer treatment. The receptor was derived from a female donor over 55 with stage I lung adenocarcinoma. The CDR3 DNA is TGCGCCAGCAGCGGCCGGACTAGCGGGAGCTCCTACAATGAGCAGTTCTTC. Translating it yields CASSGRTSGSSYNEQFF.